Listed below are T cell receptor beta chains from one sample, sequenced in a study of shared clonotypes between healthy human individuals. Sequencing was performed with immunoSEQ multiplex PCR; in TCRdb, only in-frame clones are kept and a portion is missing. Of 2,500,000 or so clones detected, 93% appear once; the ten largest clones hold more than 0.35%. The sequenced material came from naive CD4+ T cells from PBMCs. These receptors originate from a man aged 18 to 30 in good health. Some clones in this sample may be carry-over from other donors' samples. The CDR3 runs from the conserved cysteine through the conserved F or W. Each record gives: D gene, clone size, J gene, V gene, CDR3 DNA, CDR3 protein. A D gene is named only where the DNA matches it firmly. Part of the rows lack a size; the others show once, few, many or a class for expanded clones.

d_gene: .
abundance: once
j_gene: TRBJ1-4
v_gene: TRBV6-5
CDR3nt: TGTGCCTGCAGTTATGTTACAAGGGCAACTAATGAAAAACTGTTTTTT
CDR3aa: CACSYVTRATNEKLFF

d_gene: .
abundance: .
j_gene: TRBJ2-3
v_gene: TRBV7-2
CDR3nt: TGTGCCAGCAGCTTAGGACTGCGCACAGATACGCAGTATTTT
CDR3aa: CASSLGLRTDTQYF

d_gene: .
abundance: .
j_gene: TRBJ1-5
v_gene: TRBV4-3
CDR3nt: TGCGCCAGCAGCCAAGTAAACCGAGGCAATCAGCCCCAGCATTTT
CDR3aa: CASSQVNRGNQPQHF

d_gene: .
abundance: .
j_gene: TRBJ2-7
v_gene: TRBV20-1
CDR3nt: TGCAGTGCTAGTCGGCAATCCGAGCAGTACTTC
CDR3aa: CSASRQSEQYF

d_gene: .
abundance: .
j_gene: TRBJ2-2
v_gene: TRBV5-1
CDR3nt: TGCGCCAGCAGCAGCGGACAGAACACCGGGGAGCTGTTTTTT
CDR3aa: CASSSGQNTGELFF

d_gene: .
abundance: .
j_gene: TRBJ2-1
v_gene: TRBV25-1
CDR3nt: TGTGCCAGCAGTGGGACAGAAGGAAACAATGAGCAGTTCTTC
CDR3aa: CASSGTEGNNEQFF

d_gene: .
abundance: .
j_gene: TRBJ2-7
v_gene: TRBV6-1
CDR3nt: TGTGCCAGCAGTGAATGGGTACCGGGGGTAAGGTACTTC
CDR3aa: CASSEWVPGVRYF

d_gene: .
abundance: .
j_gene: TRBJ1-5
v_gene: TRBV2
CDR3nt: TGTGCCAGCAGATATTCAGTTAGCAATCAGCCCCAGCATTTT
CDR3aa: CASRYSVSNQPQHF

d_gene: TRBD2
abundance: .
j_gene: TRBJ2-5
v_gene: TRBV25-1
CDR3nt: TGTGCCAGCAGTGACGGACTAGCGGGAGCCCAAGAGACCCAGTACTTC
CDR3aa: CASSDGLAGAQETQYF

d_gene: TRBD1
abundance: .
j_gene: TRBJ1-2
v_gene: TRBV4-1
CDR3nt: TGCGCCAGCAGCCCATATTCGGACAGGGGAAAAGGCTACACCTTC
CDR3aa: CASSPYSDRGKGYTF

d_gene: .
abundance: once
j_gene: TRBJ2-1
v_gene: TRBV9
CDR3nt: TGTGCCAGCAGCGTAGATTTAGGGGACTCCTACAATGAGCAGTTCTTC
CDR3aa: CASSVDLGDSYNEQFF

d_gene: TRBD1
abundance: .
j_gene: TRBJ1-2
v_gene: TRBV14
CDR3nt: TGTGCCAGCAGCCAAGGAACGGGGACAGGGATCTACACCTTC
CDR3aa: CASSQGTGTGIYTF

d_gene: TRBD1
abundance: .
j_gene: TRBJ1-6
v_gene: TRBV2
CDR3nt: TGTGCCAGCAGGGGGGGACAGGCCCTTTCACCCCTCCACTTT
CDR3aa: CASRGGQALSPLHF

d_gene: TRBD1
abundance: .
j_gene: TRBJ1-1
v_gene: TRBV5-3
CDR3nt: TGTGCCAGAAGCACACAGGGGGCGCCGAGGACTGAAGCTTTCTTT
CDR3aa: CARSTQGAPRTEAFF

d_gene: .
abundance: .
j_gene: TRBJ2-3
v_gene: TRBV25-1
CDR3nt: TGTGCCAGCCGACCGAACACAGATACGCAGTATTTT
CDR3aa: CASRPNTDTQYF

d_gene: .
abundance: .
j_gene: TRBJ1-5
v_gene: TRBV7-8
CDR3nt: TGTGCCAGCAGCCCGACGGATTATAGCAATCAGCCCCAGCATTTT
CDR3aa: CASSPTDYSNQPQHF

d_gene: .
abundance: .
j_gene: TRBJ2-1
v_gene: TRBV28
CDR3nt: TGTGCCAGCAGTTTCGGCGGGATCCCATACAATGAACAGTTCTTC
CDR3aa: CASSFGGIPYNEQFF

d_gene: .
abundance: .
j_gene: TRBJ2-1
v_gene: TRBV2
CDR3nt: TGTGCCAGCCACAGCTTCAATGAGCAGTTCTTC
CDR3aa: CASHSFNEQFF

d_gene: .
abundance: .
j_gene: TRBJ1-2
v_gene: TRBV27
CDR3nt: TGTGCCAGCAGTTTTAGAAGGGGGGCAGGGTATGGCTACACCTTC
CDR3aa: CASSFRRGAGYGYTF

d_gene: TRBD1
abundance: .
j_gene: TRBJ2-5
v_gene: TRBV9
CDR3nt: TGTGCCAGCAGCGCCGGACAGGGCCAAGAGACCCAGTACTTC
CDR3aa: CASSAGQGQETQYF

d_gene: TRBD1
abundance: .
j_gene: TRBJ2-7
v_gene: TRBV28
CDR3nt: TGTGCCAGCAGTTTATCTGGACAGGGGATATACGAGCAGTACTTC
CDR3aa: CASSLSGQGIYEQYF

d_gene: .
abundance: .
j_gene: TRBJ1-2
v_gene: TRBV10-3
CDR3nt: TGTGCCATCAGTGAGTGGGCGGGGAGTAACTATGGCTACACCTTC
CDR3aa: CAISEWAGSNYGYTF

d_gene: TRBD1
abundance: .
j_gene: TRBJ1-3
v_gene: TRBV11-2
CDR3nt: TGTGCCAGCAGCTTTTCAGGGGGCCCGGGAAACACCATATATTTT
CDR3aa: CASSFSGGPGNTIYF

d_gene: .
abundance: .
j_gene: TRBJ2-1
v_gene: TRBV9
CDR3nt: TGTGCCAGCAGCCGGGAGCCCCATGAGAATGAGCAGTTCTTC
CDR3aa: CASSREPHENEQFF

d_gene: .
abundance: few
j_gene: TRBJ1-2
v_gene: TRBV6-5
CDR3nt: TGTGCCAGCAGTTACTGGGACGGCTATGGCTACACCTTC
CDR3aa: CASSYWDGYGYTF

d_gene: .
abundance: .
j_gene: TRBJ1-5
v_gene: TRBV18
CDR3nt: TGTGCCAGCTCACCAGGGGGCACGGTCAATCAGCCCCAGCATTTT
CDR3aa: CASSPGGTVNQPQHF

d_gene: .
abundance: .
j_gene: TRBJ2-6
v_gene: TRBV28
CDR3nt: TGTGCCAGCAATAGGGCGGGGAAGGGGAGAGCGCGGCCTGGGGCCAACGTCCTGACTTTC
CDR3aa: CASNRAGKGRARPGANVLTF

d_gene: TRBD1
abundance: .
j_gene: TRBJ2-3
v_gene: TRBV9
CDR3nt: TGTGCCAGCAGCACATCCACAGGGGTCGCGGCGGATACGCAGTATTTT
CDR3aa: CASSTSTGVAADTQYF

d_gene: TRBD1
abundance: .
j_gene: TRBJ2-2
v_gene: TRBV9
CDR3nt: TGTGCCAGCAGCCGTACGGGACAGGGTAACACCGGGGAGCTGTTTTTT
CDR3aa: CASSRTGQGNTGELFF

d_gene: TRBD2
abundance: .
j_gene: TRBJ2-5
v_gene: TRBV11-2
CDR3nt: TGTGCCAGCAGCCCAGTGGGAGCGGGGAGTCAAGAGACCCAGTACTTC
CDR3aa: CASSPVGAGSQETQYF

d_gene: .
abundance: .
j_gene: TRBJ2-1
v_gene: TRBV15
CDR3nt: TGTGCCACCAGCAGAGGTGCGGGGGGGACAGGGCGGGATGAGCAGTTCTTC
CDR3aa: CATSRGAGGTGRDEQFF

d_gene: .
abundance: .
j_gene: TRBJ2-3
v_gene: TRBV4-1
CDR3nt: TGCGCCAGCAGCCAAGTGACGGGCGTAGCGGCTAGCGATCTGTATTTT
CDR3aa: CASSQVTGVAASDLYF

d_gene: TRBD1
abundance: .
j_gene: TRBJ1-2
v_gene: TRBV9
CDR3nt: TGTGCCAGCAGCCCGCAAGCCTCGACAGGGGGCGACTATGGCTACACCTTC
CDR3aa: CASSPQASTGGDYGYTF

d_gene: .
abundance: .
j_gene: TRBJ2-3
v_gene: TRBV11-1
CDR3nt: TGTGCCAGCAGCTTAAGCCAAGTAGATACGCAGTATTTT
CDR3aa: CASSLSQVDTQYF

d_gene: .
abundance: .
j_gene: TRBJ2-3
v_gene: TRBV9
CDR3nt: TGTGCCAGCAGCGTGATTCCGACGAGCACAGATACGCAGTATTTT
CDR3aa: CASSVIPTSTDTQYF

d_gene: .
abundance: .
j_gene: TRBJ2-2
v_gene: TRBV28
CDR3nt: TGTGCCAGCTTCCCTCCAAAGGGCACCGGGGAGCTGTTTTTT
CDR3aa: CASFPPKGTGELFF

d_gene: TRBD2
abundance: .
j_gene: TRBJ2-7
v_gene: TRBV11-2
CDR3nt: TGTGCCAGCAGCTTAGGGTGGACTAGCGGGTACGAGCAGTACTTC
CDR3aa: CASSLGWTSGYEQYF

d_gene: .
abundance: .
j_gene: TRBJ2-2
v_gene: TRBV9
CDR3nt: TGTGCCAGCAGTTTGGCCCTGGCGACCGGGGAGCTGTTTTTT
CDR3aa: CASSLALATGELFF

d_gene: .
abundance: .
j_gene: TRBJ2-1
v_gene: TRBV18
CDR3nt: TGTGCCAGCTCACCAGCCAACTACAATGAGCAGTTCTTC
CDR3aa: CASSPANYNEQFF

d_gene: .
abundance: .
j_gene: TRBJ1-5
v_gene: TRBV9
CDR3nt: TGTGCCAGCAGCGTAGGGGGGGGCCAAGTTCAGCCCCAGCATTTT
CDR3aa: CASSVGGGQVQPQHF

d_gene: TRBD1
abundance: .
j_gene: TRBJ2-7
v_gene: TRBV6-6
CDR3nt: TGTGCCAGCAGTTCCCCCGGGACAGGGGGCGGCGAGCAGTACTTC
CDR3aa: CASSSPGTGGGEQYF

d_gene: .
abundance: .
j_gene: TRBJ2-6
v_gene: TRBV29-1
CDR3nt: TGCAGCGTCTTACGTCGGCTATCTGGGGCCAACGTCCTGACTTTC
CDR3aa: CSVLRRLSGANVLTF

d_gene: TRBD1
abundance: .
j_gene: TRBJ1-1
v_gene: TRBV5-1
CDR3nt: TGCGCCAGCAGCTTGGTAGCCAGGGGGCGAACTGAAGCTTTCTTT
CDR3aa: CASSLVARGRTEAFF

d_gene: .
abundance: .
j_gene: TRBJ1-3
v_gene: TRBV11-2
CDR3nt: TGTGCCAGCAGCGACCTTATTAAAGGCTCTGGAAACACCATATATTTT
CDR3aa: CASSDLIKGSGNTIYF

d_gene: .
abundance: .
j_gene: TRBJ2-7
v_gene: TRBV5-1
CDR3nt: TGCGCCAGCAGCTTGGGGCTAGCGAGCCCCTACGAGCAGTACTTC
CDR3aa: CASSLGLASPYEQYF

d_gene: .
abundance: once
j_gene: TRBJ2-1
v_gene: TRBV18
CDR3nt: TGTGCCAGCTCACCGAACGTGGGCAGTGAGCAGTTCTTC
CDR3aa: CASSPNVGSEQFF

d_gene: TRBD1
abundance: .
j_gene: TRBJ1-5
v_gene: TRBV19
CDR3nt: TGTGCCAGTAGATTAACAGGGGTGGGTCAGCCCCAGCATTTT
CDR3aa: CASRLTGVGQPQHF

d_gene: TRBD2
abundance: once
j_gene: TRBJ2-1
v_gene: TRBV5-1
CDR3nt: TGCGCCAGCAGCGGACTAGCGCTAATTAATGAGCAGTTCTTC
CDR3aa: CASSGLALINEQFF